The clone carrying this T cell receptor beta chain was observed a few times. The data originate from a study of blood T cell repertoires in COVID-19. Study information: Samples representing acute and convalescent COVID-19 were sourced from the United States, Italy and Spain.

TCRdb's copy holds only in-frame clones and misses some; the assay was immunoSEQ multiplex PCR. The table lists about 200,000 clones, approximately 90% of them singletons. CDR3 size: 18 residues. Germline trimming cut 4 bases from V and 4 bases from J; bases unmatched to any gene: 13. CDR1 and CDR2 (germline): WNHNN, SYGVQD (reference sequence). The sample consisted of peripheral blood. The receptor comes from a woman aged 40-49 years with acute or convalescent COVID-19. The chain uses TRBV10-1 and TRBJ2-6; 7 bases map to TRBD1. CDR3 region: CASSASRLRGQGANVLTF. The CDR3 DNA sequence: TGCGCCAGCAGTGCCAGTCGATTGAGGGGGCAAGGGGCCAACGTCCTGACTTTC.